The T cell receptor beta chain under discussion was sequenced for a study of blood T cell repertoires in COVID-19. Study as a whole: Samples of COVID-19 (acute and convalescent) were obtained from the United States, Italy and Spain. The analysed material was cDNA or gDNA that came from T cells, B-cell-depleted T cells, or PBMCs.

CDR3 length: 16 residues. The germline CDR1 and CDR2 sequences are MRHNA and SNTAGT. Trimming shortened V by 6 bases and J by 0 bases, and 17 bases separated the two germline ends. Authors' processing steps: Reference gene primer amplification gave estimated nucleated cell counts. Here immunoSEQ multiplex PCR was the method, and the copy in TCRdb shows in-frame clones only, minus some. For V, J and clone size, that table is used; D and trimming come from the DNA. This sample has 200,000 to 250,000 clones, with approximately 85% found just once. Sequencing input: peripheral blood. J is TRBJ1-1 and V is TRBV6-4; perhaps TRBD1 as D (5 bases). The origin of this receptor is a man at least 80 years old with acute or convalescent COVID-19. This CDR3 reads CASRVGKTAMNTEAFF. DNA of the CDR3: TGTGCCAGCAGGGTAGGTAAGACAGCTATGAACACTGAAGCTTTCTTT.